This entry concerns a single TCR beta chain. The assay was immunoSEQ multiplex PCR, and TCRdb's table has in-frame clones only and misses some. The profile shows more than 45,000 clones, roughly 93% of them singletons. The data originate from a study of OX40 agonist ivuxolimab in advanced cancers. J was trimmed by 2 bases and V by 2 bases; bases with no gene match: 3. Germline lookup yields CDR1 MNHEY and CDR2 SMNVEV (reference sequence). This CDR3 has 15 residues. The receptor was isolated from an adult with an advanced solid tumor such as melanoma, head and neck, liver or kidney cancer. The chain links TRBV27 to TRBJ2-1; TRBD2 aligns across 7 bases. The material was CD4+ or CD8+ T cells sorted from blood, obtained in a trial of the OX40 agonist ivuxolimab. The CDR3 DNA follows: TGTGCCAGCAGTTTAGTGGGGGGGACCTACAATGAGCAGTTCTTC. This codes for CASSLVGGTYNEQFF.